Listed below are T cell receptor beta chains from one sample, sequenced in a study of T-cell memory formation after mild COVID-19. TCRdb called the 5' RACE reads again in MiXCR, with one record for every CDR3 protein. The sample shows hundreds of thousands of distinct CDR3 sequences, around 25% of them seen only once. The sequencing input was PBMCs or a T cell subset sorted from them (not recorded which). The receptors stem from an adult woman who had mild COVID-19 (a few samples of this study predate the infection). Cell type and time point are not known. CDR3s include the opening cysteine and the closing phenylalanine or tryptophan. A D gene is named only where the DNA matches it firmly. The listing skips clone size in some rows; elsewhere it reads once, few, many or a size class.

>.|.|TRBV4-2|TRBJ2-7
CASSWTGTGNDYEQYF
TGTGCCAGCAGCTGGACCGGGACTGGAAATGACTACGAGCAGTACTTC
>few|.|TRBV18|TRBJ1-2
CASSPNTYYGYTF
TGTGCCAGCTCCCCCAACACTTACTATGGCTACACCTTC
>.|TRBD1|TRBV20-1|TRBJ2-3
CSATYRGGTDTQYF
TGCAGTGCTACCTACAGGGGCGGCACAGATACGCAGTATTTT
>.|.|TRBV12-3/TRBV12-4|TRBJ2-7
CASSPIRGKQYF
TGTGCCAGCAGTCCCATTAGGGGGAAACAGTACTTC
>few|TRBD2|TRBV11-2|TRBJ2-7
CASSAYTSGALYEQYF
TGTGCCAGCAGCGCGTATACTAGCGGGGCCCTCTACGAGCAGTACTTC
>few|.|TRBV5-6|TRBJ1-2
CASSLVGGTDYGYTF
TGTGCCAGCAGCTTGGTCGGGGGGACTGACTATGGCTACACCTTC
>many|.|TRBV27|TRBJ2-1
CASSPRASRDNEQFF
TGTGCCAGCAGTCCCCGAGCTAGCAGAGACAATGAGCAGTTCTTC
>.|TRBD2|TRBV6-2/TRBV6-3|TRBJ2-1
CASRPGGYNEQFF
TGTGCCAGCCGGCCGGGGGGCTACAATGAGCAGTTCTTC
>few|.|TRBV11-3|TRBJ2-1
CASSLVQRAEQFF
TGTGCCAGCAGCTTAGTACAGAGGGCTGAGCAGTTCTTC
>many|.|TRBV12-3/TRBV12-4|TRBJ1-2
CASSLSGNYGYTF
TGTGCCAGCAGTTTATCAGGGAACTATGGCTACACCTTC
>.|.|TRBV7-9|TRBJ2-1
CASSSAAATVTGDEQFF
TGTGCCAGCAGTTCCGCGGCGGCCACCGTTACCGGGGATGAGCAGTTCTTC
>.|TRBD2|TRBV6-5|TRBJ2-7
CASSAAVAGTYEQYF
TGTGCCAGCAGCGCCGCGGTAGCGGGGACCTACGAGCAGTACTTC
>.|.|TRBV5-1|TRBJ2-5
CASSLEGRATQTMETQYF
TGCGCCAGCAGCTTAGAGGGGCGAGCAACCCAAACAATGGAGACCCAGTACTTC
>few|.|TRBV3-1|TRBJ1-2
CASSLRQEPGYTF
TGTGCCAGCAGCCTACGACAGGAGCCTGGCTACACCTTC
>few|TRBD1|TRBV7-8|TRBJ2-3
CASSFGGSDRGYF
TGTGCCAGCAGCTTTGGCGGATCGGACAGGGGGTATTTT
>few|.|TRBV28|TRBJ1-6
CAGAERNSPLHF
TGTGCCGGGGCCGAACGGAATTCACCCCTCCACTTT
>.|.|TRBV15|TRBJ2-7
CATGSGEQYF
TGTGCCACCGGGAGCGGCGAGCAGTACTTC
>many|.|TRBV7-9|TRBJ2-7
CASSSGGPYEQYF
TGTGCCAGCAGCTCCGGGGGGCCCTACGAGCAGTACTTC
>few|.|TRBV7-2|TRBJ2-5
CASSFALGQGGTQYF
TGTGCCAGCAGCTTCGCTTTGGGGCAGGGTGGGACCCAGTACTTC
>few|.|TRBV7-2|TRBJ2-3
CASSLQLTSTDTQYF
TGTGCCAGCAGCTTACAGCTGACTAGCACAGATACGCAGTATTTT
>.|.|TRBV7-9|TRBJ1-1
CASSLTGPEAFF
TGTGCCAGCAGCCTGACAGGCCCTGAAGCTTTCTTT
>.|.|TRBV2|TRBJ2-1
CASRDLTVKQFF
TGTGCCAGCAGAGACCTGACGGTTAAGCAGTTCTTC
>.|.|TRBV20-1|TRBJ2-3
CSALPMGGISTDTQYF
TGCAGTGCTCTTCCCATGGGGGGCATAAGCACAGATACGCAGTATTTT
>.|.|TRBV7-2|TRBJ2-1
CASSLEGITYNEQFF
TGTGCCAGCAGCTTGGAGGGGATAACCTACAATGAGCAGTTCTTC
>few|TRBD1|TRBV29-1|TRBJ1-3
CSVLQRGRNTIYF
TGCAGCGTTCTGCAGAGGGGGCGAAACACCATATATTTT
>.|.|TRBV7-6|TRBJ2-2
CAGSRGAGELFF
TGTGCCGGAAGCAGGGGAGCCGGGGAGCTGTTTTTT
>.|.|TRBV7-8|TRBJ1-2
CASSSPDRRGREGYTF
TGTGCCAGCAGCTCCCCCGACAGGCGCGGAAGAGAGGGCTACACCTTC
>.|.|TRBV5-1|TRBJ1-2
CASSLVETLGTPANYGYTF
TGCGCCAGCAGCTTGGTAGAAACCCTCGGGACCCCAGCTAACTATGGCTACACCTTC
>.|TRBD1|TRBV2|TRBJ1-3
CASTSEGAVYGNTIYF
TGTGCCAGCACTTCAGAGGGGGCTGTATATGGAAACACCATATATTTT
>few|.|TRBV5-5|TRBJ2-2
CASSSTVRNTGELFF
TGTGCCAGCAGCTCGACAGTTCGGAACACCGGGGAGCTGTTTTTT
>few|.|TRBV5-1|TRBJ2-5
CASSLLSHETQYF
TGCGCCAGCAGCTTACTCTCCCACGAGACCCAGTACTTC
>few|TRBD1|TRBV9|TRBJ2-2
CASSVTGQGAVGELFF
TGTGCCAGCAGCGTAACCGGACAGGGGGCTGTCGGGGAGCTGTTTTTT
>.|.|TRBV7-9|TRBJ2-1
CASSLTAMAQFF
TGTGCCAGCAGCTTAACGGCTATGGCGCAGTTCTTC
>.|TRBD1|TRBV4-1|TRBJ2-7
CASSQGRDRGLYEQYF
TGCGCCAGCAGCCAAGGGAGGGACAGGGGTTTGTACGAGCAGTACTTC
>few|.|TRBV2|TRBJ2-5
CASKLGETQYF
TGTGCCAGCAAACTTGGCGAGACCCAGTACTTC
>few|TRBD1|TRBV3-1|TRBJ2-1
CASSQDLTGVSYNEQFF
TGTGCCAGCAGCCAAGATCTGACAGGGGTTTCCTACAATGAGCAGTTCTTC
>few|TRBD2|TRBV18|TRBJ2-6
CASSPNLPGLAISGANVLTF
TGTGCCAGCTCACCTAATCTTCCGGGACTAGCGATCTCTGGGGCCAACGTCCTGACTTTC
>few|.|TRBV3-1|TRBJ1-5
CASSQDAVGNQPQHF
TGTGCCAGCAGCCAAGATGCGGTAGGCAATCAGCCCCAGCATTTT
>many|TRBD1|TRBV4-1|TRBJ1-1
CASSQDGQGNWMNTEAFF
TGCGCCAGCAGCCAAGATGGACAGGGGAATTGGATGAACACTGAAGCTTTCTTT
>.|TRBD2|TRBV7-9|TRBJ2-1
CARARAGGSDNEQFF
TGTGCCCGGGCTCGGGCGGGAGGCTCCGACAATGAGCAGTTCTTC